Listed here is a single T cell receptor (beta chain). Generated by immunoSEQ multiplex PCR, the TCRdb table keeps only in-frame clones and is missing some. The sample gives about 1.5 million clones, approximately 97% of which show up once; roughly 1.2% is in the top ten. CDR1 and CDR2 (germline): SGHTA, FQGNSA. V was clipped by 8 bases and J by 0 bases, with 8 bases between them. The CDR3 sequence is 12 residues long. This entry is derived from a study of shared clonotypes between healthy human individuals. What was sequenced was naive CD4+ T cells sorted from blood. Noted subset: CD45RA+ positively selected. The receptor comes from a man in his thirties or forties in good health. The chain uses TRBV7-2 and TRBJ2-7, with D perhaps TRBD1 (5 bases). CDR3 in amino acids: CASSGNSYEQYF. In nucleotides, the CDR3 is TGTGCCAGCTCAGGGAACTCCTACGAGCAGTACTTC.